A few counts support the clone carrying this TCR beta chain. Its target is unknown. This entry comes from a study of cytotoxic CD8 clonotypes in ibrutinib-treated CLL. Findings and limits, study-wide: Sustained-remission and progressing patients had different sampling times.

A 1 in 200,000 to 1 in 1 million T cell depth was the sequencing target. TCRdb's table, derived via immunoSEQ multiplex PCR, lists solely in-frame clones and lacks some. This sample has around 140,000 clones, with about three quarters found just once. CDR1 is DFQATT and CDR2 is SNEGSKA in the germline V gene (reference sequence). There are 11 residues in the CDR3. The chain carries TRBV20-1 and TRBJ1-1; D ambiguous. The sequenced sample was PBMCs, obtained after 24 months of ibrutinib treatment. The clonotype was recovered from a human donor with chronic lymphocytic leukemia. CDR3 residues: CSAVLNTEAFF. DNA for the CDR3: TGCAGCGCCGTACTGAACACTGAAGCTTTCTTT.